The 8 T cell receptor beta chains below all came from one sample that was sequenced in a study of blood T cell repertoires in COVID-19. TCRdb's copy holds only in-frame clones and misses some; the assay was immunoSEQ multiplex PCR. This repertoire shows 150,000 to 200,000 clones, 84% found once; its top ten account for about 2.7%. Sequenced sample: peripheral blood. The receptors derive from a human donor with acute or convalescent COVID-19. The donor label of this sample is uncertain.

The chain uses TRBV12-3 or TRBV12-4 and TRBJ1-2; perhaps TRBD1 as D (5 bases). This CDR3 has 13 residues. Trimming shortened V by 3 bases and J by 2 bases, and 7 bases separated the two germline ends. The CDR3 region has the DNA TGTGCCAGCAGTTTGGCAGGGAACTATGGCTACACCTTC. As protein: CASSLAGNYGYTF.

V usage is TRBV7-9 and J usage is TRBJ2-7, with 7 nucleotides matching TRBD1. V lost 4 bases, J lost 3 bases, and 6 bases stayed unmatched. This CDR3 spans 14 amino acids. Germline V gene data show CDR1 as SEHNR and CDR2 as FQNEAQ (reference sequence). CDR3: CASSSRTGDYEQYF. The CDR3, as DNA: TGTGCCAGCAGCTCCAGGACAGGAGACTACGAGCAGTACTTC.

The rearrangement links TRBV19 to TRBJ1-1; 7 bases map to TRBD1. CDR3 length equals 14 residues. Germline trimming cut 7 bases from V and 4 bases from J; bases unmatched to any gene: 9. Germline assignment: CDR1 LNHDA and CDR2 SQIVND (reference sequence). Here the CDR3 reads CASNLGGAGTEAFF. The CDR3 DNA reads TGTGCCAGTAATTTAGGGGGCGCGGGCACTGAAGCTTTCTTT.

The J gene is TRBJ2-7, the V gene TRBV28; 7 bases align to TRBD2. V shed 6 bases, J shed 4 bases, and the junction held 9 bases outside the gene matches. The CDR3 consists of 14 residues. The germline V gene encodes CDR1 MDHEN and CDR2 SYDVKM. The CDR3: CASSAGGYWYEQYF. In nucleotides, the CDR3 is TGTGCCAGCAGCGCCGGGGGGTATTGGTACGAGCAGTACTTC. The full variable domain, completed using reference TRBV28 and TRBJ2-7, is DVKVTQSSRYLVKRTGEKVFLECVQDMDHENMFWYRQDPGLGLRLIYFSYDVKMKEKGDIPEGYSVSREKKERFSLILESASTNQTSMYLCASSAGGYWYEQYFGPGTRLTVT.

CDR3 protein: CASVGGGESNYGYTF. The DNA of the CDR3 is TGCGCCAGCGTCGGGGGAGGGGAATCAAACTATGGCTACACCTTC. This sequence joins TRBV10-2 and TRBJ1-2; D might be TRBD1 (5 bases). The germline V gene has CDR1 WSHSY and CDR2 SAAADI. The CDR3 consists of 15 residues. Trimming removed 8 bases at V and 2 bases at J, with 18 bases between.

This clone was seen only a few times. The CDR3 nucleotides are TGTGCCAGCAGCCCCCAGCGGGCCTCCTACGAGCAGTACTTC. It translates to CASSPQRASYEQYF. The rearrangement uses TRBV3-1 (or the pseudogene TRBV3-2) and TRBJ2-7; a weak D match, TRBD2 (6 bases). The CDR3 is 14 amino acids. Germline-derived CDR1 and CDR2 are LGHDT and YNNKEL (reference sequence). The ends were cut back, 4 bases at V and 0 bases at J, with 10 bases in the middle.

This clone was detected many times. CDR3 in amino acids: CASSQRGTPQETQYF. The CDR3 nucleotides are TGCGCCAGCAGCCAACGCGGGACTCCCCAAGAGACCCAGTACTTC. This chain links TRBV4-1 with TRBJ2-5, with D possibly matching TRBD2 (6 bases). The germline gives CDR1 MGHRA, CDR2 YSYEKL. V dropped 2 bases and J dropped 1 base, with 11 bases sitting between them. CDR3 size: 15 residues.

The chain has TRBV5-1 and TRBJ2-2, with D possibly matching TRBD2 (6 bases). The CDR3 spans 18 residues. CDR1 is SGHRS, CDR2 YFSETQ, per germline. V lost 1 base, J lost 0 bases, and 16 bases lay in between. The CDR3 here is CASSLNGGDGANTGELFF. CDR3 nucleotides: TGCGCCAGCAGCTTGAATGGAGGGGACGGAGCGAACACCGGGGAGCTGTTTTTT.